These T cell receptor beta chains were read from a single sample in a study of cytomegalovirus exposure and HLA in healthy donors. Profiling relied on immunoSEQ multiplex PCR, and the TCRdb table lists in-frame clones only, not all of them. This sample has hundreds of thousands of clones, with roughly 79% found just once. The material sequenced was PBMCs. These receptors all come from a male donor in good health and CMV-seronegative. Each CDR3 is given with its conserved first and last residue. The D gene is left open where the match is weak. Expanded clones get a size class; other rows say once, few or many, or leave the size out.

v_call	clone_size	d_call	j_call	cdr3_nt	cdr3_aa
TRBV30	-	TRBD2	TRBJ2-3	TGTGCCTGGAGTGTACTAGCGGGGGGCACAGATACGCAGTATTTT	CAWSVLAGGTDTQYF
TRBV5-1	few	-	TRBJ2-2	TGCGCCAGCAGCCTAAATATAGACAGGCACACCGGGGAGCTGTTTTTT	CASSLNIDRHTGELFF
TRBV15	-	TRBD2	TRBJ2-7	TGTGCCACCAGCAGAGTAGTCGGGACTAGCGGGAGTTCCCCCTACGAGCAGTACTTC	CATSRVVGTSGSSPYEQYF
TRBV5-1	-	-	TRBJ1-4	TGCGCCAGCAGTGGACAACCAAATGAAAAACTGTTTTTT	CASSGQPNEKLFF
TRBV9	-	-	TRBJ2-5	TGTGCCAGCAGCGCGGAGGAGACCCAGTACTTC	CASSAEETQYF
TRBV27	once	-	TRBJ1-5	TGTGCCAGCAGTTACACTATCTACCAGCCCCAGCATTTT	CASSYTIYQPQHF
TRBV5-1	-	TRBD1	TRBJ1-2	TGCGCCAGCAGCTTGCAACCGGACAGGGGAAATTTTGGCTACACCTTC	CASSLQPDRGNFGYTF
TRBV5-1	-	-	TRBJ1-2	TGCGCCAGCAGCTTGAGCCTCCATGATGGCTACACCTTC	CASSLSLHDGYTF
TRBV5-4	-	-	TRBJ1-2	TGTGCCAGCAGCGTTTTGGACAGTCTCTCTGACACCTTC	CASSVLDSLSDTF
TRBV19	-	-	TRBJ1-5	TGTGCCAGTAGTATGGACAGAGATAGCAATCAGCCCCAGCATTTT	CASSMDRDSNQPQHF
TRBV6-5	-	-	TRBJ2-2	TGTGCCAGCAGTTATATCGGTCGGTCCGGGGAGCTGTTTTTT	CASSYIGRSGELFF
TRBV25-1	once	-	TRBJ1-5	TGTGCCAGTAGGATGGGGCGCGACTCTAGCAATCAGCCCCAGCATTTT	CASRMGRDSSNQPQHF
TRBV5-1	-	TRBD2	TRBJ2-7	TGCGCCAGCAGCCCCAAGACAGCGGGGGTCTACGAGCAGTACTTC	CASSPKTAGVYEQYF
TRBV9	-	-	TRBJ2-7	TGTGCCAGCAGCGTCGGGGAGCGTTCCTACGAGCAGTACTTC	CASSVGERSYEQYF
TRBV11-2	-	TRBD2	TRBJ2-7	TGTGCCAGCAGCCGCGGACTAGCGGGTTCCTACGAGCAGTACTTC	CASSRGLAGSYEQYF
TRBV7-9	few	-	TRBJ2-2	TGTGCCAGCAGCTTCCCCGGGGCCGGGGAGCTGTTTTTT	CASSFPGAGELFF
TRBV5-1	-	-	TRBJ2-1	TGCGCCAGCAGCTTGGCGACACCCTCCTACAATGAGCAGTTCTTC	CASSLATPSYNEQFF
TRBV9	-	-	TRBJ1-2	TGTGCCAGAGCGGCCGCTAACTATGGCTACACCTTC	CARAAANYGYTF
TRBV7-8	-	-	TRBJ1-1	TGTGCCAGAAGCTTCTTGACCGGGAACTTTGACACTGAAGCTTTCTTT	CARSFLTGNFDTEAFF
TRBV29-1	-	-	TRBJ2-7	TGCAGCGCCGCCGGAGGGACTCCCAGGATCTACGAGCAGTACTTC	CSAAGGTPRIYEQYF
TRBV28	-	-	TRBJ1-2	TGTGCCAGCAGTGTCGTTGGCCTAAGGGGTAATGGCTACACCTTC	CASSVVGLRGNGYTF
TRBV25-1	-	-	TRBJ2-2	TGTGCCAGCAGTGAATGGGGGGGACAGGCGTCAGCCGGGGAGCTGTTTTTT	CASSEWGGQASAGELFF
TRBV11-2	-	TRBD2	TRBJ2-3	TGTGCCAGCAGCCCCAGAGGCGGGGGGGCCACAGATACGCAGTATTTT	CASSPRGGGATDTQYF
TRBV7-8	-	-	TRBJ1-4	TGTGCCAGCAGCTTATTTTCCGGGGTAGGGGAAAAACTGTTTTTT	CASSLFSGVGEKLFF
TRBV6-1	-	-	TRBJ2-2	TGTGCCAGCAGTGTCAGGGGGACTCCGAACACCGGGGAGCTGTTTTTT	CASSVRGTPNTGELFF
TRBV6-8	-	TRBD1	TRBJ2-2	TGTGCCAGCAGTCAGGGACAGCCCGGCACCGGGGAGCTGTTTTTT	CASSQGQPGTGELFF
TRBV9	-	-	TRBJ2-3	TGTGCCAGCAGCGTAGAGGGGCGGTCCACAGATACGCAGTATTTT	CASSVEGRSTDTQYF
TRBV2	-	-	TRBJ1-1	TGTGCCAGCAGGGGCGCGAACACTGAAGCTTTCTTT	CASRGANTEAFF
TRBV28	-	-	TRBJ1-1	TGTGCCAGCAGTTTATTACAGGGTCACACTGAAGCTTTCTTT	CASSLLQGHTEAFF
TRBV11-3	once	-	TRBJ1-1	TGTGCCAGCAGTTCATCCCAGGGGCCTGCGACTGAAGCTTTCTTT	CASSSSQGPATEAFF
TRBV7-2	-	-	TRBJ2-2	TGTGCCAGCAGCGGACCGGGACATTTCACCGGGGAGCTGTTTTTT	CASSGPGHFTGELFF
TRBV27	-	TRBD2	TRBJ2-3	TGTGCCAGCGCCCCCGGATTAGCGGGAGAGGAGTGGCCAGATACGCAGTATTTT	CASAPGLAGEEWPDTQYF
TRBV7-2	-	-	TRBJ2-7	TGTGCCAGCAGCTTATGGGGGCTCGAGCAGTACTTC	CASSLWGLEQYF
TRBV27	few	-	TRBJ1-3	TGTGCCAGCCAGGGAGGTGGAAACACCATATATTTT	CASQGGGNTIYF
TRBV7-6	-	-	TRBJ1-4	TGTGCCAGCAGCAGGGAGGTCGGTGAAAAACTGTTTTTT	CASSREVGEKLFF
TRBV5-1	-	-	TRBJ2-7	TGCGCCAGCATCAATCATGAGGGCAGCTCCTACGAGCAGTACTTC	CASINHEGSSYEQYF
TRBV5-1	-	-	TRBJ1-1	TGCGCCAGCAGCTTGGGCTTAGGGAGTAGCACTGAAGCTTTCTTT	CASSLGLGSSTEAFF
TRBV2	-	-	TRBJ1-2	TGTGCCATCCTTCGGCAGGGTTGGTATGGCTACACCTTC	CAILRQGWYGYTF
TRBV6-5	-	-	TRBJ1-2	TGTGCCAGCAGATCAGGCCTGGCAGGTCTTTATGGCTACACCTTC	CASRSGLAGLYGYTF
TRBV5-1	-	-	TRBJ2-7	TGCGCCAGCAGCTTATCGGGAAGCTCCTACGAGCAGTACTTC	CASSLSGSSYEQYF
TRBV18	-	-	TRBJ1-4	TGTGCCAGCTCACCACCAGTGGCAGGGGCAGCGACTAATGAAAAACTGTTTTTT	CASSPPVAGAATNEKLFF